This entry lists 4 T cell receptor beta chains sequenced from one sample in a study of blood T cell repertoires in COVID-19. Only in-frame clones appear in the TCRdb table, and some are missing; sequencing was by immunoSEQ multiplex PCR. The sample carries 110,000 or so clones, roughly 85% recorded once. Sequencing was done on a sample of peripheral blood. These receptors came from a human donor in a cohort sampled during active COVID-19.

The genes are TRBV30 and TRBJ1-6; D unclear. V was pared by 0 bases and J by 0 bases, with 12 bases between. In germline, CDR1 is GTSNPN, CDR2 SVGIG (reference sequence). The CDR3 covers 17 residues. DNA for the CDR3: TGTGCCTGGAGTGTAGCTGGAGTACTCTCCTATAATTCACCCCTCCACTTT. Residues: CAWSVAGVLSYNSPLHF.

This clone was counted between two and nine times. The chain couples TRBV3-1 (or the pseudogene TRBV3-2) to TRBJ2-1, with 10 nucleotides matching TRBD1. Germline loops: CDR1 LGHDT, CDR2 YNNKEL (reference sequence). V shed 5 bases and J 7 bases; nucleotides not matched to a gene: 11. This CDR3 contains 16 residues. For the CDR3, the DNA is TGTGCCAGCAGCTTGCCTGGGACAGGGGTTCTAAATGAGCAGTTCTTC. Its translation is CASSLPGTGVLNEQFF.

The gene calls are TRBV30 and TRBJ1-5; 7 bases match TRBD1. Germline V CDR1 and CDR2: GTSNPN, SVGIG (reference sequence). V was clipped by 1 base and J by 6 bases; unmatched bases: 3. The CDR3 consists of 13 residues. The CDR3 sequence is CAWSGQGVQPQHF. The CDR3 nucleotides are TGTGCCTGGAGTGGACAGGGTGTTCAGCCCCAGCATTTT.

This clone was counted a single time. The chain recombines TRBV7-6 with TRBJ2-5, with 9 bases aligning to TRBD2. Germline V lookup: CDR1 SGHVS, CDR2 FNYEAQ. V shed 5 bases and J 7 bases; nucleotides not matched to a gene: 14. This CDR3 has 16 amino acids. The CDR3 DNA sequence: TGTGCCAGCAGCACCCTACTAGCGGGCCCAGGGGGGACCCAGTACTTC. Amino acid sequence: CASSTLLAGPGGTQYF.